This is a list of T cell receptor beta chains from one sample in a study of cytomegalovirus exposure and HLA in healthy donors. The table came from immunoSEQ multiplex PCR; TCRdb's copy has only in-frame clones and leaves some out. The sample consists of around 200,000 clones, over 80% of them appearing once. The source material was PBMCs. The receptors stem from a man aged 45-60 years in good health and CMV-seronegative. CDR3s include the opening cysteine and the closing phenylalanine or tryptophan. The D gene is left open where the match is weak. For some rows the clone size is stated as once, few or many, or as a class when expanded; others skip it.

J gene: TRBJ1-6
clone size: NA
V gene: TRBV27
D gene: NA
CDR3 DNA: TGTGCCAGCAGTTCCCTCCGGAATTCACCCCTCCACTTT
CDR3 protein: CASSSLRNSPLHF

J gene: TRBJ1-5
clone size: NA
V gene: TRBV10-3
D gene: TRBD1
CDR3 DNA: TGTGCCATCAGTGAGTCTCTTTTTATGGGGACAGGGGGCAATCAGCCCCAGCATTTT
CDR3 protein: CAISESLFMGTGGNQPQHF

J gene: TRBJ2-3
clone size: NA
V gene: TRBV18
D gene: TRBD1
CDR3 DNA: TGTGCCAGCTCACTAAACAGGGGGCTAGATACGCAGTATTTT
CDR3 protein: CASSLNRGLDTQYF

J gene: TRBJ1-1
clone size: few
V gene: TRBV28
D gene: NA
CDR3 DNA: TGTGCCAGCAGTCTTGGGGGGGGGCAAGCGGGTTTCTTT
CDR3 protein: CASSLGGGQAGFF

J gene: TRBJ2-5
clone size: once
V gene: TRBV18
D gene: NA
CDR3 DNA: TGTGCCAGCTCACCCGGAGGACACCAAGAGACCCAGTACTTC
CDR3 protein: CASSPGGHQETQYF

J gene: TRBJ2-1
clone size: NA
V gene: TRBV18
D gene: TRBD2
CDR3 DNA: TGTGCCAGCTCACCGCTAACTAGCGGGGGGCTATACAATGAGCAGTTCTTC
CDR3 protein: CASSPLTSGGLYNEQFF

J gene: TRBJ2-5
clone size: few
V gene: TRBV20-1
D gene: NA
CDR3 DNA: TGCAGTGCTAGTTCGGAGACCCAGTACTTC
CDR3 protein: CSASSETQYF

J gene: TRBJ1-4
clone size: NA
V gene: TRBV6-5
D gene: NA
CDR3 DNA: TGTGCCACGCGGGTCTCAACTAATGAAAAACTGTTTTTT
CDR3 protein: CATRVSTNEKLFF

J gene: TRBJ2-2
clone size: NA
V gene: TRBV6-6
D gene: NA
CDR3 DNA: TGTGCCAGCAGTTACTCAAGGGAGGCGTCCGGGGAGCTGTTTTTT
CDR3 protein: CASSYSREASGELFF

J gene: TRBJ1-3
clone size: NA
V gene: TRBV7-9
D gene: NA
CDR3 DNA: TGTGCCAGCAGCTTAGAGAGGATCTCTGGAAACACCATATATTTT
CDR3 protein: CASSLERISGNTIYF

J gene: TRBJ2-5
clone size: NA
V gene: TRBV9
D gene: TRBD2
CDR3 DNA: TGTGCCAGCAGCGTAGGGACTAGCGGGGGTCAAGAGACCCAGTACTTC
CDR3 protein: CASSVGTSGGQETQYF

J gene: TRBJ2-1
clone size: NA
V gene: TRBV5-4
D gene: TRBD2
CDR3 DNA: TGTGCCAGCAGCTTCACTAGCGTTCAGGGAGGGGAGCAGTTCTTC
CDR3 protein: CASSFTSVQGGEQFF

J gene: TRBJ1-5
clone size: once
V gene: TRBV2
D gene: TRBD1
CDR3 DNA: TGTGCCAGCGGGGGGACAGAGAATCAGCCCCAGCATTTT
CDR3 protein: CASGGTENQPQHF

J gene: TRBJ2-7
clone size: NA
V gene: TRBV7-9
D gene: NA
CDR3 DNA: TGTGCCAGCAGGCCCGCCGGGACTTCGGACCACGAGCAGTACTTC
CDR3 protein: CASRPAGTSDHEQYF

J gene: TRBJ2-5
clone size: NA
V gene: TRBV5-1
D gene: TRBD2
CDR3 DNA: TGCGCCAGCAGCTTACGAGGGCTAGCGGGAGGGCCGAGTAGTTGGGAGACCCAGTACTTC
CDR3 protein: CASSLRGLAGGPSSWETQYF

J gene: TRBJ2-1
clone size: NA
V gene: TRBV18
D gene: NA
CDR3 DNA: TGTGCCAGCTCACCGTTCCAGGACAATGAGCAGTTCTTC
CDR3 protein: CASSPFQDNEQFF

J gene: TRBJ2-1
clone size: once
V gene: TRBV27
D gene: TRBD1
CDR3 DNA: TGTGCCAGCAGTAGAGAGACAGGGTACAATGAGCAGTTCTTC
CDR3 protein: CASSRETGYNEQFF

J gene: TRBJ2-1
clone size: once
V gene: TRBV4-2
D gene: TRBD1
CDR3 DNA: TGTGCCAGCAGCCAGGGGACAGGGGTCTACAATGAGCAGTTCTTC
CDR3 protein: CASSQGTGVYNEQFF

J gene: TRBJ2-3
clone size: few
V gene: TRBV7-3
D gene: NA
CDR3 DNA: TGTGCCAGCAGCTTAAGCAGGGTAGATACGCAGTATTTT
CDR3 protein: CASSLSRVDTQYF

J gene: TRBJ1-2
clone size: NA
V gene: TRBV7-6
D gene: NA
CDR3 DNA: TGTGCCAGCAGCTTCCCACGGGTGGATGGCTACACCTTC
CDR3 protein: CASSFPRVDGYTF

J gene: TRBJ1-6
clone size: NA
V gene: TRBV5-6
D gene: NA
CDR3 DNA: TGTGCCAGCAGCTTGACAGGGATCAATTCACCCCTCCACTTT
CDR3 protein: CASSLTGINSPLHF

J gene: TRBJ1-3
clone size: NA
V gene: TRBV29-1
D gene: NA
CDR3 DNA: TGCAGCGTTGAGATATTTGGGCAGGGCCCCTCTGGAAACACCATATATTTT
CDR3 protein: CSVEIFGQGPSGNTIYF

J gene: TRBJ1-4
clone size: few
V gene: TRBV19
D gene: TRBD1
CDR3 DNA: TGTGCCAGTAGGCCGGACAGGATTAATGAAAAACTGTTTTTT
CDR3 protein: CASRPDRINEKLFF

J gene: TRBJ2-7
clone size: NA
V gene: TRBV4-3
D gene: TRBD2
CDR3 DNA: TGCGCCAGCAGCCAAGATTTGGCTAGCGGATTCTACGAGCAGTACTTC
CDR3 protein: CASSQDLASGFYEQYF

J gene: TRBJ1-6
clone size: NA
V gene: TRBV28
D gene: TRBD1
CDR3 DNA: TGTGCCAGCAAGACAGGGGGCTTTAAGCCCCTCCACTTT
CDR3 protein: CASKTGGFKPLHF

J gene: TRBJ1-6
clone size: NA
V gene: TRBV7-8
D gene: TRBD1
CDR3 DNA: TGTGCCAGCAGCTCGGGACAGGGATATTCACCCCTCCACTTT
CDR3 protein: CASSSGQGYSPLHF

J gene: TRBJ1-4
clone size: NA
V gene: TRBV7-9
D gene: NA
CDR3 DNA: TGTGCCAGCAGCTTAAATGGAGCTTCTGGCGAAAAACTGTTTTTT
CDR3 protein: CASSLNGASGEKLFF

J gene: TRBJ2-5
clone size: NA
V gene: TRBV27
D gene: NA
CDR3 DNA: TGTGCCAGCAGTTTGAGAGAGGGTAAGACCCAGTACTTC
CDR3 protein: CASSLREGKTQYF

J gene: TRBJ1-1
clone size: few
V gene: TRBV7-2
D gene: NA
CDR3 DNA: TGTGCCAGCAGCCTTCGGGGGGATGATGAAGCTTTCTTT
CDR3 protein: CASSLRGDDEAFF

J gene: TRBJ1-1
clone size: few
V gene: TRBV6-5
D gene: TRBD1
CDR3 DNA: TGTGCCAGCAGCCGGGACAGGGCGAACACTGAAGCTTTCTTT
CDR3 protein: CASSRDRANTEAFF

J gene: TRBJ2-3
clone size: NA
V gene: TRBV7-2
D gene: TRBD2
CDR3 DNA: TGTGCCAGCAGCCGACTAGCGGGAGATAGGACTAGCACAGATACGCAGTATTTT
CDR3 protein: CASSRLAGDRTSTDTQYF

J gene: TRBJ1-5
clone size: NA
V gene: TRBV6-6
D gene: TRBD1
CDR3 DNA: TGTGCCAGCAGTTACAGGGGGCTTCAGCCCCAGCATTTT
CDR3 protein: CASSYRGLQPQHF

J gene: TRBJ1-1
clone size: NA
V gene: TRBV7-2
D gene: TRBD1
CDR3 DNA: TGTGCCAGCAGCCTACCCAGACAGGGGCACACTGAAGCTTTCTTT
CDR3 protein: CASSLPRQGHTEAFF

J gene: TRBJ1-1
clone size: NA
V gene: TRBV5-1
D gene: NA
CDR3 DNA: TGCGCCAGCAGCTACGGCCGGGGGAACACTGAAGCTTTCTTT
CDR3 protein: CASSYGRGNTEAFF

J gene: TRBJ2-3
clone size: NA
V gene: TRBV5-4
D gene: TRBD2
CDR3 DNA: TGTGCCAGCAGCCATCGGGGGGGCTGGACAGATACGCAGTATTTT
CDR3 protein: CASSHRGGWTDTQYF

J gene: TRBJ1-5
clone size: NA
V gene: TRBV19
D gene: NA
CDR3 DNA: TGTGCCAGTAGTAGACCCGTGGGCGGGGTACGGCATCAGCCCCAGCATTTT
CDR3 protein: CASSRPVGGVRHQPQHF

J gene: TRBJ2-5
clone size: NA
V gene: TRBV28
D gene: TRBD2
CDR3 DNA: TGTGCCAGCAGTTTACCGGGAGGTTTGGAGACCCAGTACTTC
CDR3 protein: CASSLPGGLETQYF

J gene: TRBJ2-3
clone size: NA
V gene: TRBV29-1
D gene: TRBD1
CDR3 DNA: TGCAGCGTTTACAGGGGCAGCACAGATGCGCAGTATTTT
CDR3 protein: CSVYRGSTDAQYF

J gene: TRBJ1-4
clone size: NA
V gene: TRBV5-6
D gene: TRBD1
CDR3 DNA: TGTGCCAGCAGCTCTATTGACAGGGAAAATGAAAAACTGTTTTTT
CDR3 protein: CASSSIDRENEKLFF

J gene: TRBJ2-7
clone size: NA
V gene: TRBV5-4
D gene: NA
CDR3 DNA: TGTGCCAGCAGCTTAGCAGGGACCTACGAGCAGTACTTC
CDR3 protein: CASSLAGTYEQYF

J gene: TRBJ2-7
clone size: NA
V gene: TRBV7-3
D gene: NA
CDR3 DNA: TGTGCCAGCAGCCCGGGAACTGGATCCTACGAGCAGTACTTC
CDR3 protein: CASSPGTGSYEQYF

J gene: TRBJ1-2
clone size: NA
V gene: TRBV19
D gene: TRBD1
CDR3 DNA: TGTGCCAGCCGAGAACGGGACAGTTCTAACTATGGCTACACCTTC
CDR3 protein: CASRERDSSNYGYTF

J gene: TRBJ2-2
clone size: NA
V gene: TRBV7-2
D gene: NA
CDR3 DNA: TGTGCCAGCATCAGGACATACATAGGGGGAGGGAGAACCGGGGAGCTGTTTTTT
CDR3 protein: CASIRTYIGGGRTGELFF

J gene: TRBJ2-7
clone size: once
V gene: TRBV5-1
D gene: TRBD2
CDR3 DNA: TGCGCCAGCAGCTTGGGGAGGCTAGCGGGACTCTCCTACGAGCAGTACTTC
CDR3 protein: CASSLGRLAGLSYEQYF

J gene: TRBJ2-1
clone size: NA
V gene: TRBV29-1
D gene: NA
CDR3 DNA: TGCAGCGTAGGGGGGGCCTACAATGAGCAGTTCTTC
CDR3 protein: CSVGGAYNEQFF

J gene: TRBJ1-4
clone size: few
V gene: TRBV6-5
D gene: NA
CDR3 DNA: TGTGCCAGCAGTTTCATTGGGGGGAATGAAAAACTGTTTTTT
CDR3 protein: CASSFIGGNEKLFF

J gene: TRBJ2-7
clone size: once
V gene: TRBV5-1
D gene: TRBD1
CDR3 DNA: TGCGCCAGCAGCCCGGACAGGGTAGGGAACGAGCAGTACTTC
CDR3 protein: CASSPDRVGNEQYF

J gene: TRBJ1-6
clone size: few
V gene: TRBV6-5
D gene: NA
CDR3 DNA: TGTGCCAGCAGTTACTCGATATTCGGTCAAGATTCACCCCTCCACTTT
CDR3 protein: CASSYSIFGQDSPLHF

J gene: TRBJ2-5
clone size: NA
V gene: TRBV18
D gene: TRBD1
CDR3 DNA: TGTGCCAGCTCACCGCGACAGGGGGCCTACCAAGAGACCCAGTACTTC
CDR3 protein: CASSPRQGAYQETQYF

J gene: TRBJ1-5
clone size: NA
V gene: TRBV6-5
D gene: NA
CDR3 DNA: TGTGCCAGCAGCAATAGCAATCAGCCCCAGCATTTT
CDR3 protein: CASSNSNQPQHF

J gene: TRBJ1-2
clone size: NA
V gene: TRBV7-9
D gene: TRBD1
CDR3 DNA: TGTTCCAGCAGCCCTCAGTCGGACAGGACGTATGGCTACACCTTC
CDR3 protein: CSSSPQSDRTYGYTF

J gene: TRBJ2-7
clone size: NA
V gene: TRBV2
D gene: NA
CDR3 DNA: TGTGCCAGCAGCCGGGAGAGTCTAGAGCAGTACTTC
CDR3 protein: CASSRESLEQYF

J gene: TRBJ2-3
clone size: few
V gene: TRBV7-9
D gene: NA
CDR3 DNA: TGTGCCAGCAGCTTAGAGCCTGGGCGGGGCACAGATACGCAGTATTTT
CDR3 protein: CASSLEPGRGTDTQYF